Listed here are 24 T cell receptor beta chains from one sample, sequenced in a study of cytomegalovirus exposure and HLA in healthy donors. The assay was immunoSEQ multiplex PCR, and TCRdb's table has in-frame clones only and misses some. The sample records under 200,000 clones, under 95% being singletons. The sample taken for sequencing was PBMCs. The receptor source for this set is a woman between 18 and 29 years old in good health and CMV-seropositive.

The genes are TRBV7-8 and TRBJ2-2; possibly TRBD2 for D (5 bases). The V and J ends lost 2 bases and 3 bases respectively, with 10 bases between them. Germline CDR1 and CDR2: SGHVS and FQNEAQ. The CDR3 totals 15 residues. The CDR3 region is CASSLYSGYTGELFF. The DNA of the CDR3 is TGTGCCAGCAGCTTATACAGCGGTTACACCGGGGAGCTGTTTTTT.

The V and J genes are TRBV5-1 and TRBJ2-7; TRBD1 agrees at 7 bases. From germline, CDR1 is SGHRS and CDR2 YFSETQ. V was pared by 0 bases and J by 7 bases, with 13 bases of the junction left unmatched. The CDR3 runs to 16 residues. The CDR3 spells CASSLDLRDRTREQYF. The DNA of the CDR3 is TGCGCCAGCAGCTTGGACCTCCGGGACAGAACTCGGGAGCAGTACTTC.

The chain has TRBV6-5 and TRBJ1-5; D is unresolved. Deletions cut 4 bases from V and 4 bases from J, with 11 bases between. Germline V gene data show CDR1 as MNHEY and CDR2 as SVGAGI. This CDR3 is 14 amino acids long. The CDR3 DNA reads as TGTGCCAGCAGTTTGGGCACGGGGAATCAGCCCCAGCATTTT. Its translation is CASSLGTGNQPQHF.

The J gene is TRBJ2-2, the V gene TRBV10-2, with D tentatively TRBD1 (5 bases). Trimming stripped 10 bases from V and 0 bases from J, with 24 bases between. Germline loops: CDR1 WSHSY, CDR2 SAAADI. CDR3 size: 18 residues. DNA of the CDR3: TGCGCCACCCGAAAGGTTAGGGGCCACTACCCGAACACCGGGGAGCTGTTTTTT. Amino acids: CATRKVRGHYPNTGELFF.

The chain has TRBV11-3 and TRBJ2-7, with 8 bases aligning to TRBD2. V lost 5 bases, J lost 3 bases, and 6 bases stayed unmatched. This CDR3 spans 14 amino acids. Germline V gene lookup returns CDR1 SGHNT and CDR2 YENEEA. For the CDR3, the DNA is TGTGCCAGCAGCCTCCGGGGGGGCCACTACGAGCAGTACTTC. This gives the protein CASSLRGGHYEQYF. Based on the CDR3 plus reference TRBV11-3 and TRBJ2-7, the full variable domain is EAGVVQSPRYKIIEKKQPVAFWCNPISGHNTLYWYLQNLGQGPELLIRYENEEAVDDSQLPKDRFSAERLKGVDSTLKIQPAELGDSAVYLCASSLRGGHYEQYFGPGTRLTVT.

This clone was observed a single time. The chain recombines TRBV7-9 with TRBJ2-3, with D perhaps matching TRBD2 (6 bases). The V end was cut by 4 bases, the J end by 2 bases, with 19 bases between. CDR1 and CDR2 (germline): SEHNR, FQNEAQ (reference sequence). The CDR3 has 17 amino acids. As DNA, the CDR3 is TGTGCCAGCAGCTCCAGACTAGACCGCACCCTCACAGATACGCAGTATTTT. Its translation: CASSSRLDRTLTDTQYF. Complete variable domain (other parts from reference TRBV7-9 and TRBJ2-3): DTGVSQNPRHKITKRGQNVTFRCDPISEHNRLYWYRQTLGQGPEFLTYFQNEAQLEKSRLLSDRFSAERPKGSFSTLEIQRTEQGDSAMYLCASSSRLDRTLTDTQYFGPGTRLTVL.

The CDR3 coding sequence is TGTGCCAGCGCTTGGGGGCAGAAGAACACTGAAGCTTTCTTT. Translated, it gives CASAWGQKNTEAFF. This chain connects TRBV7-2 to TRBJ1-1; TRBD1 might be the D (6 bases). Trimming pared 8 bases from V and 1 base from J, leaving 14 bases between. The CDR3 totals 14 residues. Germline V gene sequence: CDR1 SGHTA, CDR2 FQGNSA.

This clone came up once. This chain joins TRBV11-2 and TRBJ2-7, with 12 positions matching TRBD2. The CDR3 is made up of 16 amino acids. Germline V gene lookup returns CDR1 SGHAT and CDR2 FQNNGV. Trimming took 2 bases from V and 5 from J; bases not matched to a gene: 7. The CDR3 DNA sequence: TGTGCCAGCAGCTTAACTGCTAGCGGGGGGGCCCACGAGCAGTACTTC. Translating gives CASSLTASGGAHEQYF.

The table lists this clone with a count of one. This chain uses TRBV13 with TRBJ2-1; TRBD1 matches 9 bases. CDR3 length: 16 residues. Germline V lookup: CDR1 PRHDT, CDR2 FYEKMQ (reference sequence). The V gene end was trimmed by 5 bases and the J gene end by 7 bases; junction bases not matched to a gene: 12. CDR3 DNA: TGTGCCAGCAGCCACTACAGGGGGCGAGTTCCAAATGAGCAGTTCTTC. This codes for CASSHYRGRVPNEQFF.

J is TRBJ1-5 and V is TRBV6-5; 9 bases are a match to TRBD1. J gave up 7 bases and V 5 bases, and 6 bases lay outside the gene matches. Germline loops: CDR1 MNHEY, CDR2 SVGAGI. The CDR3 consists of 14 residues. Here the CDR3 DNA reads TGTGCCAGCAGTGAACAGGGGGCACCCCAGCCCCAGCATTTT. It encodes CASSEQGAPQPQHF.

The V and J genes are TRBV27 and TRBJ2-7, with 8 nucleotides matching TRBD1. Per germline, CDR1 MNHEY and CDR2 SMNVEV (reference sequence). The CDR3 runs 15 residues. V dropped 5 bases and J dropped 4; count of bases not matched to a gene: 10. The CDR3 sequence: CASSQLGTGIYEQYF. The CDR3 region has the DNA TGTGCCAGCAGTCAGTTGGGGACAGGAATATACGAGCAGTACTTC.

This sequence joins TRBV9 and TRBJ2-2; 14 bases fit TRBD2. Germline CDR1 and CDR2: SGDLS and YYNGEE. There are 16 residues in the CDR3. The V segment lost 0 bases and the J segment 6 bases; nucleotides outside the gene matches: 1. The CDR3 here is CASSVATSGRAGELFF. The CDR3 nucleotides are TGTGCCAGCAGCGTAGCGACTAGCGGGAGGGCCGGGGAGCTGTTTTTT.

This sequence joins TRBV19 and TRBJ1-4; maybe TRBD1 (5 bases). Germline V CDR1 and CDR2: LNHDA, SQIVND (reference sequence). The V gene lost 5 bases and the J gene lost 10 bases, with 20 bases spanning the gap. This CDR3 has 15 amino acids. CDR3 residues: CASSPRTRFFGKLFF. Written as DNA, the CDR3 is TGTGCCAGTAGTCCCCGGACACGGTTTTTCGGAAAACTGTTTTTT.

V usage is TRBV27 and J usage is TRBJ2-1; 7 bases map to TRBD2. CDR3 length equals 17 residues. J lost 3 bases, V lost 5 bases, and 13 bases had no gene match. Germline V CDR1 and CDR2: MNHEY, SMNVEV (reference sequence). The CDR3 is CASSERLASSLYNEQFF. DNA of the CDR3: TGTGCCAGCAGTGAACGACTAGCCTCTTCACTCTACAATGAGCAGTTCTTC.

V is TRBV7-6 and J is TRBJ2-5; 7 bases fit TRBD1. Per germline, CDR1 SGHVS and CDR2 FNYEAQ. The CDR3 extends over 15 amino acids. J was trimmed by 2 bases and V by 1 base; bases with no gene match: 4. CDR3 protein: CASSLGTGIQETQYF. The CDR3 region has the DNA TGTGCCAGCAGCTTAGGGACAGGAATACAAGAGACCCAGTACTTC.

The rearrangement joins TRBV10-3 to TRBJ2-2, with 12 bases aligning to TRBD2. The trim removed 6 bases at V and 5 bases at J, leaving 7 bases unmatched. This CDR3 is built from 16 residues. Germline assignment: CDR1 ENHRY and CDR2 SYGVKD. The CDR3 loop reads CAISSGLAGGTGELFF. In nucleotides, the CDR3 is TGTGCCATCAGCTCCGGGCTAGCGGGAGGGACCGGGGAGCTGTTTTTT.

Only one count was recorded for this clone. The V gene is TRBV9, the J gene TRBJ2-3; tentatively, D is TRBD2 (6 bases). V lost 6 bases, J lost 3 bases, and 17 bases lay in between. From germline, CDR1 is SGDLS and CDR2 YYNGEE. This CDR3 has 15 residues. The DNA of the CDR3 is TGTGCCAGCACCTACGGGGGAGCGAGGACAGATACGCAGTATTTT. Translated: CASTYGGARTDTQYF. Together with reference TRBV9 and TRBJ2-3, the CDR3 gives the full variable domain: DSGVTQTPKHLITATGQRVTLRCSPRSGDLSVYWYQQSLDQGLQFLIQYYNGEERAKGNILERFSAQQFPDLHSELNLSSLELGDSALYFCASTYGGARTDTQYFGPGTRLTVL.

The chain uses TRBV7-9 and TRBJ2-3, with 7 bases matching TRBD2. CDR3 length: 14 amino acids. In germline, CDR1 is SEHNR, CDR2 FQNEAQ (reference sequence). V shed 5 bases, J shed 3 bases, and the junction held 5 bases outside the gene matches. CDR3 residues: CASSGAGRTDTQYF. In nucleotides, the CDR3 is TGTGCCAGCAGCGGAGCGGGACGAACAGATACGCAGTATTTT.

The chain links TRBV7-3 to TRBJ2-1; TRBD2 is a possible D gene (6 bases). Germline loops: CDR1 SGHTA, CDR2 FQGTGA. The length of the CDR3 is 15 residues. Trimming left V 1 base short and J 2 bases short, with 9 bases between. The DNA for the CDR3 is TGTGCCAGCAGCTTAAAGGTAGCGGCCTACAATGAGCAGTTCTTC. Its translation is CASSLKVAAYNEQFF.

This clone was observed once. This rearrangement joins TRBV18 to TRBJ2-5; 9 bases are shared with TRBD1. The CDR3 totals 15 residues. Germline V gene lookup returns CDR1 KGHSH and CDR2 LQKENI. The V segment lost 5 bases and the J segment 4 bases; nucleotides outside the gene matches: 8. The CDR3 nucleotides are TGTGCCAGCTCAGTACAGGGGGCGCCCGGAGAGACCCAGTACTTC. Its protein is CASSVQGAPGETQYF.

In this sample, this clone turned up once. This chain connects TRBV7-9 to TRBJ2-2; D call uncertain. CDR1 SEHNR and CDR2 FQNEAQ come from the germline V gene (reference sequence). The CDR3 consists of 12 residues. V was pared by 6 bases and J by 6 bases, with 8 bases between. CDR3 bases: TGTGCCAGCAGTCACGGTCCCGGGGAGCTGTTTTTT. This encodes CASSHGPGELFF.

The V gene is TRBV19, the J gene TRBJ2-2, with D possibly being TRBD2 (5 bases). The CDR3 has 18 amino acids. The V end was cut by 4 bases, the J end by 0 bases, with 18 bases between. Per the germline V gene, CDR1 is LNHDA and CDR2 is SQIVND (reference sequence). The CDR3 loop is CASSTYSAGGPNTGELFF. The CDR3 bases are TGTGCCAGTAGTACTTATAGCGCAGGCGGTCCGAACACCGGGGAGCTGTTTTTT.

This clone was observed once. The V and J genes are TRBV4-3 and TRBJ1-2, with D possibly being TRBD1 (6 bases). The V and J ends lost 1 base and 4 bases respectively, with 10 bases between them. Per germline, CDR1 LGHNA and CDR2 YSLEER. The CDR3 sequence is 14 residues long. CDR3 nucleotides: TGCGCCAGCAGCCAAGGAACAGGGACCTATGGCTACACCTTC. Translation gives CASSQGTGTYGYTF.

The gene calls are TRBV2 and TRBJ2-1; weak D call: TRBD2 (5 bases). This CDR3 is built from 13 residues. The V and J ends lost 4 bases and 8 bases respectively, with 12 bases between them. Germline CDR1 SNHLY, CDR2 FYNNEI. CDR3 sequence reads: CASSVIGGHEQFF. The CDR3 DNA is TGTGCCAGCAGTGTCATAGGAGGCCATGAGCAGTTCTTC.